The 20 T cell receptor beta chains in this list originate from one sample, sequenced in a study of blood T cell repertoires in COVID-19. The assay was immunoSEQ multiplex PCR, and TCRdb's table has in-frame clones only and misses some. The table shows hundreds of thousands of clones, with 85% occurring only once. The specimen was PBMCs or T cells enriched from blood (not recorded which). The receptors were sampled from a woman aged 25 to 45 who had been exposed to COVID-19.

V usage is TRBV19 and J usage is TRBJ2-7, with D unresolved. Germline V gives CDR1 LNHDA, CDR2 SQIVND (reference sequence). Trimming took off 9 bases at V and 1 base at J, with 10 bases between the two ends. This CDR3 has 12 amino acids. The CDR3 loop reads CARSGFSYEQYF. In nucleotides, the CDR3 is TGTGCCAGATCGGGTTTTTCCTACGAGCAGTACTTC.

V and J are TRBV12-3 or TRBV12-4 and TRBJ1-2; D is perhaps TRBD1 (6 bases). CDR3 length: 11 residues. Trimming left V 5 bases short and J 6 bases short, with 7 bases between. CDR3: CASSRTDGYTF. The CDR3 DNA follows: TGTGCCAGCAGTCGGACAGATGGCTACACCTTC.

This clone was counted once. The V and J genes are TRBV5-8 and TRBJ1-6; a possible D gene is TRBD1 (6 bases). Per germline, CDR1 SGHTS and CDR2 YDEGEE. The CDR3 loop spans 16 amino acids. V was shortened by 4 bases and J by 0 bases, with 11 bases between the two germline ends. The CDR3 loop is CASSRRTVSYNSPLHF. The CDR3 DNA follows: TGTGCCAGCAGCCGTCGGACAGTCTCCTATAATTCACCCCTCCACTTT.

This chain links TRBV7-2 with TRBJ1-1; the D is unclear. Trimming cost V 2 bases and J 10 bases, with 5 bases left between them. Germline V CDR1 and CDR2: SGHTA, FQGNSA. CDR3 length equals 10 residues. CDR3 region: CASSLKRAFF. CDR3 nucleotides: TGTGCCAGCAGCTTAAAGAGAGCTTTCTTT.

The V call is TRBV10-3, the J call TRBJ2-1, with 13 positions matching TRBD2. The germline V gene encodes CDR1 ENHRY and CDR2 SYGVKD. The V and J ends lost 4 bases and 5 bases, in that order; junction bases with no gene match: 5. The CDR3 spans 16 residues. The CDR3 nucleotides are TGTGCCATCAGTGTCCGACTAGCGGGGGGAAACAATGAGCAGTTCTTC. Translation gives CAISVRLAGGNNEQFF.

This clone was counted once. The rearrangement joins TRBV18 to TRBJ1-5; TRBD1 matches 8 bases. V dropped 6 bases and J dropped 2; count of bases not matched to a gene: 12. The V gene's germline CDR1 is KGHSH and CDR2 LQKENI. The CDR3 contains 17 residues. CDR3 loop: CASSPETGDVGNQPQHF. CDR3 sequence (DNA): TGTGCCAGCTCCCCCGAGACAGGGGATGTGGGCAATCAGCCCCAGCATTTT.

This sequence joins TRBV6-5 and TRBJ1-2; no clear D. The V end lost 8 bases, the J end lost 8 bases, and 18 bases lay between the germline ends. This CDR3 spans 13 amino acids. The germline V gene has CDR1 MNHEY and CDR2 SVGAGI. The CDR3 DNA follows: TGTGCCAGCCGCGGGCCGGAACAAACGGGCTACACCTTC. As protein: CASRGPEQTGYTF.

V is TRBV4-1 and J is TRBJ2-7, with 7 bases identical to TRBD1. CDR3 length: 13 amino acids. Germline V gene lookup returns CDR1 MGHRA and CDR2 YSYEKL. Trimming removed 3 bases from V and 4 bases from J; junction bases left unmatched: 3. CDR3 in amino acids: CASSHPGQYEQYF. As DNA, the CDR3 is TGCGCCAGCAGCCACCCGGGACAGTACGAGCAGTACTTC.

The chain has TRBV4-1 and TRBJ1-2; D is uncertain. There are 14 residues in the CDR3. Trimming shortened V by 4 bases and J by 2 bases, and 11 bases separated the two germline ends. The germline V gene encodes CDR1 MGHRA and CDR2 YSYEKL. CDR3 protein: CASSPGEANYGYTF. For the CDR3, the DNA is TGCGCCAGCAGCCCCGGCGAGGCGAACTATGGCTACACCTTC.

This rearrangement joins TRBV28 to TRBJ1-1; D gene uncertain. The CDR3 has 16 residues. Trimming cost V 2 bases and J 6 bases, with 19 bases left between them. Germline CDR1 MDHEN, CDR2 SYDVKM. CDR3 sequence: CASSLGRRRPKAEAFF. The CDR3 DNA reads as TGTGCCAGCAGTTTAGGTAGGCGGCGCCCCAAGGCTGAAGCTTTCTTT.

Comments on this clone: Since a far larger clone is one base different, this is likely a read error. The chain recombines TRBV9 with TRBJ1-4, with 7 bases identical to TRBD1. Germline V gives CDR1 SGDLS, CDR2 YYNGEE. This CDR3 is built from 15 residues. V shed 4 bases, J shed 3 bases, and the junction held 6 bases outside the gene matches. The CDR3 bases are TGTGCCAGCAGCAGCCGGGACAGATCTAATGAAAAACTGTTTTTT. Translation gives CASSSRDRSNEKLFF. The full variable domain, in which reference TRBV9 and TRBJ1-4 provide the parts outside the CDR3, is DSGVTQTPKHLITATGQRVTLRCSPRSGDLSVYWYQQSLDQGLQFLIQYYNGEERAKGNILERFSAQQFPDLHSELNLSSLELGDSALYFCASSSRDRSNEKLFFGSGTQLSVL.

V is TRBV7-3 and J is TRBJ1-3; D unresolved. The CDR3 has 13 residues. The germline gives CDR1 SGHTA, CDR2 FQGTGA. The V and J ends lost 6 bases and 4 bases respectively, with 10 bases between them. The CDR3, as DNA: TGTGCCAGCAGGGCGGAACCGGGAAACACCATATATTTT. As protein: CASRAEPGNTIYF.

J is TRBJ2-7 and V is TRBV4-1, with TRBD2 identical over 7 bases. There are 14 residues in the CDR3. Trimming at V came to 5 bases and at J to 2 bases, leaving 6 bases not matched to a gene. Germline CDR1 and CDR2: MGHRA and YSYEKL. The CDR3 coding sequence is TGCGCCAGCAGCGAGACGGGAGGAACCTACGAGCAGTACTTC. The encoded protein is CASSETGGTYEQYF.

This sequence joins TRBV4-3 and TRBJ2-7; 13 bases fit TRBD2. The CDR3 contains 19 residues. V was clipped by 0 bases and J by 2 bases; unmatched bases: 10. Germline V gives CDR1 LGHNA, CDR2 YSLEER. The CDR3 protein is CASSQDLGLTSGGAYEQYF. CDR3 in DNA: TGCGCCAGCAGCCAAGATTTGGGGCTAACTAGCGGGGGGGCCTACGAGCAGTACTTC.

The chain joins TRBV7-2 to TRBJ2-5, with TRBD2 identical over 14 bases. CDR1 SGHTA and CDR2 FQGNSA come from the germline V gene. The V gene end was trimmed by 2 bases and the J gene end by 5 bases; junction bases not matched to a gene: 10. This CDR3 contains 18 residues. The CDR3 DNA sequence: TGTGCCAGCAGCTTAAGGGGACGACTAGCGGGGGGGCAGGAGACCCAGTACTTC. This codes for CASSLRGRLAGGQETQYF.

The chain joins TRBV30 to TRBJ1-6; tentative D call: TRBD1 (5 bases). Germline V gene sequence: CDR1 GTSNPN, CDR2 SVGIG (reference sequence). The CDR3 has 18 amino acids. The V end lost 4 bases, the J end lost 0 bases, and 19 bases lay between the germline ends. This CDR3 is CAWNRVQALSSYNSPLHF. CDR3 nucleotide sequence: TGTGCCTGGAATCGTGTACAGGCTCTAAGCTCCTATAATTCACCCCTCCACTTT.

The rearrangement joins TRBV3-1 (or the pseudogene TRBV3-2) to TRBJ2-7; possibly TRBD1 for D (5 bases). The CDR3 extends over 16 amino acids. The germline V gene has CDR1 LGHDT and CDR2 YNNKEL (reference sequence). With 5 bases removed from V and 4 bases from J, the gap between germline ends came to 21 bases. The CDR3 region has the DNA TGTGCCAGCAGCGCTAAACAGGAGAGTGCCTCTTACGAGCAGTACTTC. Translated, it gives CASSAKQESASYEQYF.

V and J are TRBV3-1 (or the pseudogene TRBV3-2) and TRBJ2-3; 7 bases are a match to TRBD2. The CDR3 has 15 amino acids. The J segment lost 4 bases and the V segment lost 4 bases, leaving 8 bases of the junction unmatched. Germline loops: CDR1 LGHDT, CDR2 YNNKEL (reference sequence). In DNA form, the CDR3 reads TGTGCCAGCAGCCTGCGGGGGATGGGGGCAGATACGCAGTATTTT. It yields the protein CASSLRGMGADTQYF.

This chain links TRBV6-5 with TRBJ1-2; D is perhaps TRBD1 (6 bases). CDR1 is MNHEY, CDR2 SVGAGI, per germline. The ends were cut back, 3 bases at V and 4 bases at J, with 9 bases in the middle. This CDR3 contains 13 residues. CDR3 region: CASSYGQIYGYTF. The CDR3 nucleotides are TGTGCCAGCAGTTATGGACAGATCTATGGCTACACCTTC.

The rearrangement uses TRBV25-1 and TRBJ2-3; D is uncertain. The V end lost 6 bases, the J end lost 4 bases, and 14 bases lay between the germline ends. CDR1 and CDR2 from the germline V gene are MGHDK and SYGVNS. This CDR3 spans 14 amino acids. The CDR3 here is CASSPSTTADTQYF. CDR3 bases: TGTGCCAGCAGCCCCTCGACAACGGCAGATACGCAGTATTTT.